This T cell receptor (beta chain) was captured by sequencing in a study of T cell repertoires in cytomegalovirus infection. As regards this clonotype: Its specificity is unknown.

TCRdb reprocessed the reads via MiXCR and lists one record per CDR3 protein. The sample lists 650,000 to 900,000 distinct CDR3 sequences; about 29% were seen once. This CDR3 spans 17 amino acids. V was shortened by 0 bases and J by 10 bases, with 24 bases between the two germline ends. Germline lookup yields CDR1 KGHSH and CDR2 LQKENI. The origin of this receptor is a human donor in good health (CMV status not recorded). Some clones in this sample may be carry-over from other donors' samples. The specimen comprised cultured CD8+ T cells from PBMCs, sampled from culture after CMV antigen stimulation. The chain joins TRBV18 to TRBJ2-5; D unresolved. The CDR3 sequence: CASSPPRGPTSVDHQYF. The CDR3 nucleotides read TGTGCCAGCTCACCACCGAGAGGTCCCACCTCCGTGGATCACCAGTACTTC.